This TCR beta chain was sequenced for a study of blood T cells in healthy people across ages. Details on this clonotype: Antigen unknown.

Primers used in a second PCR of roughly 7 to 12 cycles were a sample-barcoded 5' primer and a J-beta primer mix. Each CDR3 protein is one row after TCRdb ran MiXCR on the 5' RACE reads. Among 250,000 to 300,000 distinct CDR3 sequences listed, less than 30% were seen once. RNA extraction gave at least 5.5 micrograms of total RNA per sample. Notes on the study in general: Changes seen in expanded clonotypes were possibly confounded by donor CMV status left unknown.

CDR3 length: 14 residues. Germline V gene data show CDR1 as SGHRS and CDR2 as YFSETQ. Trimming shortened V by 4 bases and J by 5 bases, and 15 bases separated the two germline ends. This sequence was found in a woman in her 70s in good health. The chain couples TRBV5-1 to TRBJ2-5, with TRBD2 as a possible D gene (6 bases). Sample: blood. In DNA form, the CDR3 reads TGCGCCAGCAGCGAACGGGGGAGTGGGGAGACCCAGTACTTC. Translating gives CASSERGSGETQYF.